This T cell receptor (beta chain) was captured in a study of Siglec-9 on CD8 T cells in melanoma (dated by TCRdb to the late 2010s). Regarding the research as a whole: In this study, researchers looked at how Siglec-9 is expressed on CD8+ T cells and what Siglec-9 does to regulate T cells within the melanoma tumor microenvironment.

Library method: the immunoSEQ multiplex PCR assay. The table was pulled from immuneACCESS by TCRdb, which kept in-frame rearrangements only. Such tables lose some clones; where checked, under half of the loss comes from unresolved V genes, and the rest has no known cause. The sample table lists approximately 35,000 clones, approximately 84% of them with a count of one. The ten largest clones take up roughly 1.8% of the sample. Germline trimming amounts to 4 bases on V and 3 bases on J, with 3 as the count of junction bases outside the gene matches. The CDR3 runs 15 amino acids, cysteine and phenylalanine included. Only the CDR3 part of the read is kept: 45 bases, read in frame from the first base. As encoded in the germline V gene (reference sequence), CDR1 is LNHNV while CDR2 is YYDKDF. On this clone: Its antigen target is currently unknown. No per-base quality is available; no much larger clone lies one base away.

The full study reports these points: Siglec-9 was reported to mark and regulate an effector memory CD8+ T-cell subset that appeared to accumulate within melanoma tumors.

Sequenced sample: Siglec-9- CD8+ T cells sorted from blood. Read against the paper, the sample's cell subset or site label means: CD8 T cells lacking Siglec-9. The receptor comes from a human donor in good health. The V gene is TRBV15 and the J gene is TRBJ1-5; the central 10 bases match TRBD1. CDR3 loop: CATSIGTGDNQPQHF. The nucleotide sequence reads as follows: TGTGCCACCAGCATAGGGACAGGGGACAATCAGCCCCAGCATTTT.